What follows is one T cell receptor beta chain and its context. Germline assignment: CDR1 SQVTM and CDR2 ANQGSEA. This CDR3 comprises 12 residues. V was clipped by 3 bases and J by 2 bases, with 7 bases between them. This specimen belongs to a study of blood T cell repertoires in COVID-19. Study context: Acute-phase and convalescent COVID-19 samples originated in the United States, Italy and Spain. PBMCs, B-cell-depleted T cells, or T cells were the source of the cDNA or gDNA that made up the material.

Study processing details: The assay estimated nucleated cells by amplifying reference gene primers. Using immunoSEQ multiplex PCR, the repertoire was profiled, and TCRdb retains in-frame clones only, with some absent. From that table come the V and J calls and clone size; the DNA was used to work out D and trimming. The table records some 100,000 clones, about four fifths of them present only once. This sequence was found in a man aged 50-60 years with active or convalescent COVID-19. The material sequenced was peripheral blood. V and J are TRBV29-1 and TRBJ2-5; no reliable D call. CDR3 protein: CSVDRAQETQYF. Here the CDR3 DNA reads TGCAGCGTTGATCGCGCTCAAGAGACCCAGTACTTC.